Sequencing of this TCR beta chain was carried out in a study of blood T cell repertoires in COVID-19. Looking at the study overall: The United States, Italy and Spain were the sources of the acute and convalescent COVID-19 samples. Sources were T cells, B-cell-depleted T cells, or PBMCs; the material itself was cDNA or gDNA.

As originally analysed: It was from reference gene primer amplification that nucleated cell counts were estimated. Clones were sequenced by immunoSEQ multiplex PCR, and TCRdb holds only the in-frame ones, with some missing. The V and J calls and the clone size are those of that table, but D and trimming were determined from the DNA. Of about 97,000 clones listed, about nine tenths are singletons. In germline, CDR1 is MNHNS, CDR2 SASEGT. V was cut by 3 bases and J by 0 bases, with 12 bases left in between. The CDR3 consists of 16 residues. The chain couples TRBV6-1 to TRBJ1-5; D gene uncertain. The clonotype originates from a man aged 55 to 70 with acute or convalescent COVID-19. The sequencing input was peripheral blood. The CDR3 is CASSDWADYSNQPQHF. CDR3 bases: TGTGCCAGCAGTGATTGGGCCGACTATAGCAATCAGCCCCAGCATTTT.